This entry lists 27 T cell receptor beta chains sequenced from one sample in a study of PD-1 blockade in classical Hodgkin lymphoma. The time point is: newly diagnosed, previously untreated cHL patient sample. Magnetic negative selection purified CD4+ T cells from thawed PBMCs. Here immunoSEQ multiplex PCR was the method, and the copy in TCRdb shows in-frame clones only, minus some. The profile shows under 20,000 clones, under 85% of them singletons. Sequenced input: CD4+ T cells from blood. The receptors stem from a human donor with classical Hodgkin lymphoma.

V usage is TRBV5-1 and J usage is TRBJ2-5, with TRBD2 matching over 10 bases. The J call may be incorrect, as the DNA end agrees better with TRBJ2-7. This CDR3 has 16 amino acids. The germline V gene has CDR1 SGHRS and CDR2 YFSETQ. CDR3 region: CASSLISGTSVIEQYF. In DNA, the CDR3 is TGCGCCAGCAGCTTAATCTCCGGGACTAGCGTTATCGAGCAGTACTTC.

The chain recombines TRBV19 with TRBJ1-1; D unclear. Trimming took 2 bases from V and 7 from J, leaving 11 bases between them. CDR1 is LNHDA and CDR2 is SQIVND in the germline V gene (reference sequence). The CDR3 runs to 13 residues. The CDR3 DNA sequence: TGTGCCAGTAGTATATTACCCGGGGTTGAAGCTTTCTTT. Residues: CASSILPGVEAFF.

The CDR3 here is CASSRREGFNSPLHF. CDR3 bases: TGTGCCAGCAGTCGAAGGGAAGGGTTTAATTCACCCCTCCACTTT. The chain uses TRBV2 and TRBJ1-6; D not certain. Trimming cost V 5 bases and J 6 bases, with 14 bases left between them. CDR3 length: 15 residues. Per germline, CDR1 SNHLY and CDR2 FYNNEI.

This chain links TRBV28 with TRBJ1-1, with D possibly matching TRBD1 (6 bases). The V end was cut by 4 bases, the J end by 1 base, with 10 bases between. The length of the CDR3 is 14 residues. Germline V lookup: CDR1 MDHEN, CDR2 SYDVKM. The CDR3 DNA reads as TGTGCCAGCAGTTCCCTAGGGGGGAACACTGAAGCTTTCTTT. Amino acids: CASSSLGGNTEAFF.

The rearrangement joins TRBV11-3 to TRBJ1-6; D perhaps matches TRBD1 (5 bases). The V gene lost 1 base and the J gene lost 5 bases, with 15 bases spanning the gap. Per germline, CDR1 SGHNT and CDR2 YENEEA. The CDR3 loop spans 17 amino acids. The CDR3 bases are TGTGCCAGCAGCTTAGGGAACGGGACTAGGCATAATTCACCCCTCCACTTT. This sequence encodes CASSLGNGTRHNSPLHF.

The chain links TRBV6-5 to TRBJ2-7; D is undetermined. This CDR3 spans 13 amino acids. Trimming removed 6 bases at V and 7 bases at J, with 16 bases between. CDR1 and CDR2 from the germline V gene are MNHEY and SVGAGI. In DNA, the CDR3 is TGTGCCAGCAGGGTAGCAGTCTCGGATGAGCAGTACTTC. The encoded protein is CASRVAVSDEQYF.

The chain has TRBV5-6 and TRBJ1-1, with D maybe TRBD1 (6 bases). Germline V lookup: CDR1 SGHDT, CDR2 YYEEEE. CDR3 length: 12 residues. V shed 3 bases and J shed 9 bases, with 12 bases lying between them. The CDR3 loop reads CASSSPRGQAFF. The CDR3 DNA reads TGTGCCAGCAGCTCCCCTCGGGGGCAAGCTTTCTTT.

This clone was detected only once. CDR3 region: CASSLGQPNTDTQYF. In nucleotides, the CDR3 is TGTGCCAGCAGCTTGGGACAGCCAAACACAGATACGCAGTATTTT. This chain connects TRBV5-4 to TRBJ2-3, with D perhaps matching TRBD1 (5 bases). The germline V gene has CDR1 SGHNT and CDR2 YYREEE (reference sequence). V lost 0 bases to trimming and J lost 2 bases, with 10 bases between them. The CDR3 length is 15 residues.

The chain is built from TRBV7-2 and TRBJ2-5; possible D gene TRBD2, 6 bases. CDR1 and CDR2 (germline): SGHTA, FQGNSA. The CDR3 runs 19 residues. Trimming took off 1 base at V and 2 bases at J, with 23 bases between the two ends. The CDR3 loop reads CASSLVNWGERAEQETQYF. The CDR3 DNA sequence: TGTGCCAGCAGCTTAGTTAATTGGGGCGAGCGGGCTGAACAAGAGACCCAGTACTTC.

In nucleotides, the CDR3 is TGTGCCAGCAGCTTAGCGACAGGGTCGGATGGCTACACCTTC. This sequence encodes CASSLATGSDGYTF. V gene TRBV7-6 combines with J gene TRBJ1-2; 7 bases map to TRBD1. The V segment lost 0 bases and the J segment 6 bases; nucleotides outside the gene matches: 4. The CDR3 runs 14 residues. Germline CDR1 is SGHVS and CDR2 is FNYEAQ. Variable domain in full (rest from reference TRBV7-6 and TRBJ1-2): GAGVSQSPRYKVTKRGQDVALRCDPISGHVSLYWYRQALGQGPEFLTYFNYEAQQDKSGLPNDRFSAERPEGSISTLTIQRTEQRDSAMYRCASSLATGSDGYTFGSGTRLTVV.

V is TRBV15 and J is TRBJ2-6; D remains unclear. This CDR3 contains 15 residues. CDR1 and CDR2 from the germline V gene are LNHNV and YYDKDF (reference sequence). Trimming pared 1 base from V and 3 bases from J, leaving 7 bases between. CDR3 sequence (DNA): TGTGCCACCAGCAGAGTTACTGGTGGGGCCAACGTCCTGACTTTC. It encodes CATSRVTGGANVLTF.

The rearrangement joins TRBV5-1 to TRBJ2-7; 12 bases map to TRBD2. This CDR3 comprises 14 residues. J was trimmed by 6 bases and V by 4 bases; bases with no gene match: 5. The V gene's germline CDR1 is SGHRS and CDR2 YFSETQ. The CDR3 loop reads CASSRTSGETEQYF. CDR3 bases: TGCGCCAGCAGCCGGACTAGCGGGGAGACCGAGCAGTACTTC.

V is TRBV9 and J is TRBJ2-5; D not certain. The CDR3 runs to 15 residues. Germline lookup yields CDR1 SGDLS and CDR2 YYNGEE. V was shortened by 0 bases and J by 4 bases, with 13 bases between the two germline ends. The CDR3 loop is CASSVGVLTPETQYF. CDR3 in DNA: TGTGCCAGCAGCGTAGGGGTCCTGACGCCAGAGACCCAGTACTTC. Filled out from reference TRBV9 and TRBJ2-5, the complete variable domain reads DSGVTQTPKHLITATGQRVTLRCSPRSGDLSVYWYQQSLDQGLQFLIQYYNGEERAKGNILERFSAQQFPDLHSELNLSSLELGDSALYFCASSVGVLTPETQYFGPGTRLLVL.

The CDR3 region is CATSRDVITGVGELFF. CDR3 DNA sequence: TGTGCCACCAGCAGAGACGTTATTACGGGAGTCGGGGAGCTGTTTTTT. The genes are TRBV15 and TRBJ2-2; TRBD2 is a possible D gene (6 bases). The CDR3 runs 16 residues. Trimming took off 0 bases at V and 7 bases at J, with 15 bases between the two ends. Germline lookup yields CDR1 LNHNV and CDR2 YYDKDF (reference sequence).

The chain carries TRBV28 and TRBJ1-3; D is undetermined. Trimming cost V 2 bases and J 3 bases, with 8 bases left between them. Germline CDR1 MDHEN, CDR2 SYDVKM. The CDR3 spans 14 residues. CDR3 protein: CASSLGGYGNTIYF. In nucleotides, the CDR3 is TGTGCCAGCAGTTTAGGAGGGTATGGAAACACCATATATTTT.

The rearrangement uses TRBV27 and TRBJ1-3, with 10 nucleotides matching TRBD1. The junction had 6 bases not matched to a gene; V was cut back by 5 bases and J by 2 bases. In germline, CDR1 is MNHEY, CDR2 SMNVEV (reference sequence). The CDR3 loop spans 16 amino acids. CDR3 amino acids: CASSPGQGMAGNTIYF. The CDR3 region has the DNA TGTGCCAGCAGTCCGGGACAGGGGATGGCTGGAAACACCATATATTTT.

The chain is built from TRBV19 and TRBJ2-5, with a weak D call TRBD2 (6 bases). Matching the DNA end better, TRBJ2-7 makes the J call doubtful. Germline V gene lookup returns CDR1 LNHDA and CDR2 SQIVND (reference sequence). The length of the CDR3 is 15 residues. DNA for the CDR3: TGTGCCAGTACCCAATCGGGACTGAGCTCCTACGAGCAGTACTTC. Translation gives CASTQSGLSSYEQYF.

This clone has just one count. V is TRBV6-6 and J is TRBJ2-1, with 12 bases matching TRBD1. Germline V gene lookup returns CDR1 MNHNY and CDR2 SVGAGI (reference sequence). With V trimmed by 6 bases and J by 11 bases, 8 bases remained unmatched. The CDR3 has 14 amino acids. The CDR3 bases are TGTGCCAGCAGGGCCGGGACAGGGGGCTCTAAGCAGTTCTTC. It yields the protein CASRAGTGGSKQFF.

CDR3 amino acids: CASSPREGGSTDTQYF. CDR3 in DNA: TGTGCCAGCAGCCCCCGGGAGGGAGGAAGCACAGATACGCAGTATTTT. The chain is built from TRBV7-9 and TRBJ2-3, with TRBD2 matching 8 bases. After removal of 5 bases from V and 0 bases from J, the junction contained 7 bases not matched to a gene. The CDR3 runs to 16 residues. The germline V gene encodes CDR1 SEHNR and CDR2 FQNEAQ (reference sequence).

The genes are TRBV23-1 and TRBJ2-5, with D unclear. TRBV23-1 is an open reading frame, and its role is uncertain. The CDR3 is 15 amino acids. V lost 2 bases, J lost 4 bases, and 14 bases lay in between. The chain's CDR3 is CASSQHRTTRETQYF. The CDR3 nucleotides read TGCGCCAGCAGTCAACATAGGACGACACGAGAGACCCAGTACTTC.

The gene calls are TRBV27 and TRBJ2-3, with no clear D. CDR3 length: 11 residues. Deletions cut 6 bases from V and 8 bases from J, with 9 bases between. The germline V gene has CDR1 MNHEY and CDR2 SMNVEV (reference sequence). The CDR3 loop reads CASRRGGTQYF. The CDR3 DNA reads as TGTGCCAGCAGGAGAGGTGGTACGCAGTATTTT.

V gene TRBV27 combines with J gene TRBJ2-5; the match to TRBD1 covers 7 bases. The length of the CDR3 is 15 residues. Germline loops: CDR1 MNHEY, CDR2 SMNVEV (reference sequence). Trimming cost V 8 bases and J 4 bases; bases outside gene matches: 13. CDR3 sequence reads: CASSVWGTAVETQYF. DNA of the CDR3: TGTGCCAGCTCAGTGTGGGGGACAGCGGTAGAGACCCAGTACTTC.

The chain uses TRBV6-5 and TRBJ2-1, with D maybe TRBD1 (5 bases). CDR1 and CDR2 (germline): MNHEY, SVGAGI. This CDR3 spans 14 amino acids. V lost 3 bases and J lost 4, with 10 bases in between. The CDR3 is CASSYRTRYNEQFF. In DNA, the CDR3 is TGTGCCAGCAGTTATAGGACAAGGTACAATGAGCAGTTCTTC.

The chain is built from TRBV5-1 and TRBJ1-1; D gene unclear. Germline V gene sequence: CDR1 SGHRS, CDR2 YFSETQ. Trimming pared 5 bases from V and 0 bases from J, leaving 8 bases between. The CDR3 spans 13 residues. CDR3 nucleotides: TGCGCCAGCAGGATGTCCCTGAACACTGAAGCTTTCTTT. It is translated as CASRMSLNTEAFF. Full variable domain (outside the CDR3, taken from reference TRBV5-1 and TRBJ1-1): KAGVTQTPRYLIKTRGQQVTLSCSPISGHRSVSWYQQTPGQGLQFLFEYFSETQRNKGNFPGRFSGRQFSNSRSEMNVSTLELGDSALYLCASRMSLNTEAFFGQGTRLTVV.

The chain is built from TRBV11-2 and TRBJ2-1, with D perhaps matching TRBD2 (5 bases). V was clipped by 3 bases and J by 9 bases, with 9 bases between them. The CDR3 runs 12 residues. Germline CDR1 SGHAT, CDR2 FQNNGV. This CDR3 is CASSFTSGEQFF. For the CDR3, the DNA is TGTGCCAGCAGCTTCACTAGTGGTGAGCAGTTCTTC.

The CDR3 sequence: CASSSIDRTYEQYF. CDR3 nucleotide sequence: TGTGCCAGCAGCTCGATCGACAGGACCTACGAGCAGTACTTC. The genes are TRBV7-2 and TRBJ2-7; a weak D match, TRBD1 (6 bases). The germline V gene encodes CDR1 SGHTA and CDR2 FQGNSA. CDR3 length equals 14 residues. V lost 4 bases and J lost 2, with 12 bases in between.

This sequence joins TRBV4-1 and TRBJ2-7, with 7 bases that match TRBD1. The CDR3 runs 18 residues. The V gene end was trimmed by 0 bases and the J gene end by 5 bases; junction bases not matched to a gene: 16. CDR1 and CDR2 (germline): MGHRA, YSYEKL. In DNA, the CDR3 is TGCGCCAGCAGCCAAGATGAAAAGGGGGCAGGGTGGAATGACGAGCAGTACTTC. It is translated as CASSQDEKGAGWNDEQYF.